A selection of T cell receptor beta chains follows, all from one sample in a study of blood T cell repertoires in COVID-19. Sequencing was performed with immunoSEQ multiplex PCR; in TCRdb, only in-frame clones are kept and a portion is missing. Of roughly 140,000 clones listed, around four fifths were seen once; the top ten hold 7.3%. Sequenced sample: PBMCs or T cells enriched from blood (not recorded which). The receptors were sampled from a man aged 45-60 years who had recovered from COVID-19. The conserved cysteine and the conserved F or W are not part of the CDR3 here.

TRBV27,ASSSVGASSGANVLT
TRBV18,ASSLEGRGTGELF
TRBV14,ASSPRVQEKLF
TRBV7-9,ASSRDFSSYNEQF
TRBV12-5,ASGLVFTRAQGALDEQF
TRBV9,ASSVEPGLAGGQGTDTQY
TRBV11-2,ASSLGRIVVKETYEQY
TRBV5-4,ASSLETGGNTIY
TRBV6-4,ASSEGLAGGPDTQY
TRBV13,ASSLEGDTNGNTIY
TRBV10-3,AISEGSQPQH
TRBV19,ASSRDFADTQY
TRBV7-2,ASSSHRGGYEQY
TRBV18,ASSPLRLAAANTDTQY
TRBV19,ASRRTGGSTPLH
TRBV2,ASRKGQRFSGANVLT
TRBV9,ASSVGPGDRNTIY
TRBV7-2,ASSLEARANTGELF
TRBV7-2,ASSQGLAGGLDEQY
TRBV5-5,ASSLMAVNEQF
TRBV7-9,ASSLVGGSYEQY
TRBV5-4,ASSVDRTGELF
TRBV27,ASPRGRLY
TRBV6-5,ASSYSGGQVSYEQY
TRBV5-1,ASSAGSGGAFTGELF
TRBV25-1,ASSGFGLVGNTQY
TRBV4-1,ASSQPVGEVNTEAF
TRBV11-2,ASSLVGGGTGLRYTEAF
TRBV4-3,ASSQGLARAYEQY
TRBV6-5,AISIQGRNTEAF
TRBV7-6,ASSLVASGGALYEQY
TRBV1,TSSPGGTVPYEQY
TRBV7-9,ATLAGGSTDTQY
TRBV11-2,ASSTTGWTEAF
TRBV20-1,SARELRGAF
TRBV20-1,SARGQGRTNEKLF
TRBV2,ASNTGTGNYEQY
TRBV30,AWSSGGHSYEQY
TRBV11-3,ASSPMQAYSNQPQH
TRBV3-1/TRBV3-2,ASSQDSITVSGNTIY
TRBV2,ASSGLKSGTGIGYEQY
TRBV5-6,ASSRYQAYTEAF
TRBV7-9,ASSRMAGTGGYEQY
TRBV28,ASRPFGLLEQPQH
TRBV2,ASSDEPVSSYEQY
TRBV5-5,ASSSAPLGQGTNSPLH